The 23 T cell receptor beta chains listed next were all sequenced from one sample in a study of blood T cell repertoires in COVID-19. Generated by immunoSEQ multiplex PCR, the TCRdb table keeps only in-frame clones and is missing some. The sample lists approximately 110,000 clones, approximately 85% occurring once. Specimen: peripheral blood. The receptors originated from a human donor in a cohort sampled during active COVID-19.

The rearrangement uses TRBV19 and TRBJ2-5, with D maybe TRBD1 (6 bases). Trimming pared 6 bases from V and 5 bases from J, leaving 13 bases between. The germline V gene has CDR1 LNHDA and CDR2 SQIVND (reference sequence). The CDR3 loop spans 13 amino acids. The CDR3 region is CASRTGRGETQYF. The CDR3 DNA is TGTGCCAGTAGGACAGGTCGAGGGGAGACCCAGTACTTC.

The V call is TRBV11-2, the J call TRBJ2-7; 10 nucleotides agree with TRBD1. Trimming removed 1 base from V and 7 bases from J; junction bases left unmatched: 4. In germline, CDR1 is SGHAT, CDR2 FQNNGV. The CDR3 loop spans 14 amino acids. Written as DNA, the CDR3 is TGTGCCAGCAGCTTAGGACAGGGGGCGCAGGAGCAGTACTTC. It yields the protein CASSLGQGAQEQYF.

The chain joins TRBV5-6 to TRBJ2-1; perhaps TRBD2 as D (6 bases). V was shortened by 6 bases and J by 9 bases, with 16 bases between the two germline ends. This CDR3 region has 13 residues. Germline V gene sequence: CDR1 SGHDT, CDR2 YYEEEE. As DNA, the CDR3 is TGTGCCAGCACGAGACGGGAGAGGGGTGAGCAGTTCTTC. Translating it yields CASTRRERGEQFF.

The chain carries TRBV19 and TRBJ2-7, with a possible D match to TRBD1 (6 bases). V lost 6 bases, J lost 6 bases, and 15 bases lay in between. This CDR3 has 13 amino acids. The germline CDR1 and CDR2 sequences are LNHDA and SQIVND (reference sequence). This CDR3 is CASRLNRVSEQYF. The CDR3 DNA follows: TGTGCCAGTAGGTTAAACAGGGTCAGCGAGCAGTACTTC.

The chain uses TRBV7-9 and TRBJ2-3; the D is unclear. V gave up 6 bases and J gave up 2 bases, with 15 bases separating them. Germline CDR1 reads SEHNR; CDR2 reads FQNEAQ (reference sequence). This CDR3 is 15 amino acids long. The CDR3 spells CASRSSGRLTDTQYF. The DNA for the CDR3 is TGTGCCAGCAGGTCAAGTGGCCGCCTCACAGATACGCAGTATTTT.

The CDR3 region has the DNA TGTGCCAGCTCACCTCGTAACACTGAAGCTTTCTTT. Encoded protein: CASSPRNTEAFF. The V and J genes are TRBV18 and TRBJ1-1; no reliable D call. Trimming removed 3 bases from V and 2 bases from J, with 4 bases in between. The germline V gene encodes CDR1 KGHSH and CDR2 LQKENI. CDR3 length: 12 amino acids. The whole variable domain, filled in from reference TRBV18 and TRBJ1-1, reads NAGVMQNPRHLVRRRGQEARLRCSPMKGHSHVYWYRQLPEEGLKFMVYLQKENIIDESGMPKERFSAEFPKEGPSILRIQQVVRGDSAAYFCASSPRNTEAFFGQGTRLTVV.

The J gene is TRBJ2-5, the V gene TRBV3-1 (or the pseudogene TRBV3-2), with TRBD2 identical over 8 bases. Per the germline V gene, CDR1 is LGHDT and CDR2 is YNNKEL (reference sequence). This CDR3 comprises 15 residues. V shed 3 bases, J shed 5 bases, and the junction held 8 bases outside the gene matches. CDR3 in amino acids: CASSQRSGIGETQYF. The CDR3 DNA follows: TGTGCCAGCAGCCAGCGTAGCGGGATTGGGGAGACCCAGTACTTC.

The sample holds a few counts of this clone. The same CDR3 can be traced to other DNA sequences in this sample. The V gene is TRBV28, the J gene TRBJ2-5; 9 bases are shared with TRBD1. CDR1 and CDR2 from the germline V gene are MDHEN and SYDVKM. After removal of 4 bases from V and 3 bases from J, the junction contained 3 bases not matched to a gene. The CDR3 extends over 14 amino acids. The CDR3 region has the DNA TGTGCCAGCAGTTCGTGGACAGGGGAAGAGACCCAGTACTTC. This sequence encodes CASSSWTGEETQYF.

This chain joins TRBV27 and TRBJ1-5; the match to TRBD1 covers 7 bases. Per the germline V gene, CDR1 is MNHEY and CDR2 is SMNVEV (reference sequence). V lost 5 bases to trimming and J lost 7 bases; unmatched junction nucleotides: 5. The CDR3 sequence is 13 residues long. The CDR3 DNA is TGTGCCAGCAGTAGACAGGGTGAGCAGCCCCAGCATTTT. Encoded protein: CASSRQGEQPQHF.

The chain recombines TRBV27 with TRBJ2-7, with TRBD2 matching over 11 bases. V lost 6 bases to trimming and J lost 4 bases; unmatched junction nucleotides: 2. This CDR3 has 13 amino acids. From germline, CDR1 is MNHEY and CDR2 SMNVEV (reference sequence). The CDR3 nucleotides read TGTGCCAGCAGGGGACTAGCGGATTACGAGCAGTACTTC. Translation: CASRGLADYEQYF.

V and J are TRBV15 and TRBJ1-4; D gene unclear. CDR3 length: 16 amino acids. Germline values: CDR1 LNHNV, CDR2 YYDKDF (reference sequence). V was trimmed by 1 base and J by 0 bases, leaving 9 bases between them. The CDR3 sequence is CATSRGLETTNEKLFF. For the CDR3, the DNA is TGTGCCACCAGCAGAGGATTAGAAACAACTAATGAAAAACTGTTTTTT. The entire variable domain, with the rest obtained from reference TRBV15 and TRBJ1-4, is as follows: DAMVIQNPRYQVTQFGKPVTLSCSQTLNHNVMYWYQQKSSQAPKLLFHYYDKDFNNEADTPDNFQSRRPNTSFCFLDIRSPGLGDTAMYLCATSRGLETTNEKLFFGSGTQLSVL.

V and J are TRBV27 and TRBJ2-3; maybe TRBD1 (6 bases). This CDR3 contains 14 residues. The germline gives CDR1 MNHEY, CDR2 SMNVEV (reference sequence). With 5 bases removed from V and 1 base from J, the gap between germline ends came to 10 bases. The CDR3 DNA is TGTGCCAGCAGTACGGCAGGGGGCACAGATACGCAGTATTTT. As protein: CASSTAGGTDTQYF.

The chain couples TRBV4-1 to TRBJ2-2, with 7 positions matching TRBD2. Germline CDR1 MGHRA, CDR2 YSYEKL. The CDR3 sequence is 16 residues long. V was clipped by 4 bases and J by 3 bases; unmatched bases: 8. The CDR3 loop is CASSLGWGRDTGELFF. For the CDR3, the DNA is TGCGCCAGCAGCCTGGGATGGGGGAGGGACACCGGGGAGCTGTTTTTT.

This clone has only one observation. J is TRBJ2-3 and V is TRBV7-2; 13 bases align to TRBD2. V lost 8 bases to trimming and J lost 3 bases; unmatched junction nucleotides: 17. Germline loops: CDR1 SGHTA, CDR2 FQGNSA. The CDR3 extends over 19 amino acids. DNA for the CDR3: TGTGCCAGCGGGCCTCGGACTAGCGGGAGAATTTTGAGGACAGATACGCAGTATTTT. As protein: CASGPRTSGRILRTDTQYF.

A word on this clone: The sample contains more than one DNA sequence encoding this CDR3. V and J are TRBV19 and TRBJ1-3, with D uncertain. V lost 3 bases to trimming and J lost 1 base, with 7 bases between them. Germline assignment: CDR1 LNHDA and CDR2 SQIVND (reference sequence). There are 14 residues in the CDR3. CDR3 nucleotides: TGTGCCAGTAGTATTGGCAGTTCTGGAAACACCATATATTTT. Translated: CASSIGSSGNTIYF.

The chain employs TRBV6-5 and TRBJ1-3; a possible D gene is TRBD1 (6 bases). The V end was cut by 6 bases, the J end by 0 bases, with 12 bases between. The germline V gene encodes CDR1 MNHEY and CDR2 SVGAGI. The CDR3 runs 15 residues. The CDR3 sequence is CASRNRVDSGNTIYF. CDR3 nucleotides: TGTGCCAGCAGAAACAGGGTCGACTCTGGAAACACCATATATTTT.

V is TRBV5-1 and J is TRBJ2-4; 7 nucleotides line up with TRBD1. With V trimmed by 4 bases and J by 1 base, 2 bases remained unmatched. Germline CDR1 reads SGHRS; CDR2 reads YFSETQ. The CDR3 length is 14 residues. The CDR3 nucleotides are TGCGCCAGCAGCCCACAGGGGGCCAAAAACATTCAGTACTTC. Its protein product is CASSPQGAKNIQYF.

The rearrangement links TRBV28 to TRBJ1-2, with 7 bases aligning to TRBD1. The CDR3 has 15 amino acids. The J segment lost 6 bases and the V segment lost 4 bases, leaving 11 bases of the junction unmatched. Germline-derived CDR1 and CDR2 are MDHEN and SYDVKM. This CDR3 reads CASSSPRTTGNGYTF. Written as DNA, the CDR3 is TGTGCCAGCAGTTCCCCCCGGACGACAGGGAATGGCTACACCTTC.

The table lists this clone with a count of one. The rearrangement uses TRBV6-5 and TRBJ1-3, with D tentatively TRBD1 (5 bases). The CDR3 is 15 amino acids. V gave up 5 bases and J gave up 0 bases, with 11 bases separating them. Per germline, CDR1 MNHEY and CDR2 SVGAGI. The CDR3 DNA is TGTGCCAGCAGTCGACGACAGCCCTCTGGAAACACCATATATTTT. Translating it yields CASSRRQPSGNTIYF.

V gene TRBV6-5 combines with J gene TRBJ2-7; 9 bases fit TRBD1. This CDR3 is built from 15 residues. The V gene's germline CDR1 is MNHEY and CDR2 SVGAGI. Losses at the gene ends were 4 bases for V and 4 bases for J; bases not matched to a gene: 8. This chain's CDR3 is CASSSSQTGGYEQYF. CDR3 in DNA: TGTGCCAGCAGTTCCAGCCAGACAGGGGGGTACGAGCAGTACTTC.

This clone appeared a single time. The same CDR3 also results from other DNA sequences found in this sample. The V gene is TRBV28, the J gene TRBJ1-2; no firm D call. The CDR3 covers 12 residues. Germline CDR1 reads MDHEN; CDR2 reads SYDVKM. Between the trimmed V and J ends, which lost 1 base and 3 bases, there was a span of 3 bases. CDR3: CASSLSDYGYTF. The CDR3 nucleotides read TGTGCCAGCAGTTTATCGGACTATGGCTACACCTTC.

The chain has TRBV2 and TRBJ2-1; 8 bases agree with TRBD2. This CDR3 contains 14 residues. V gave up 2 bases and J gave up 10 bases; unmatched junction bases: 7. The germline CDR1 and CDR2 sequences are SNHLY and FYNNEI. CDR3 DNA sequence: TGTGCCAGCAGTGAACCGGGAGGGCCGTGGGAGCAGTTCTTC. It yields the protein CASSEPGGPWEQFF. Full variable domain (missing parts from reference TRBV2 and TRBJ2-1): EPEVTQTPSHQVTQMGQEVILRCVPISNHLYFYWYRQILGQKVEFLVSFYNNEISEKSEIFDDQFSVERPDGSNFTLKIRSTKLEDSAMYFCASSEPGGPWEQFFGPGTRLTVL.

V gene TRBV6-2 or TRBV6-3 combines with J gene TRBJ2-1; 8 bases map to TRBD2. This CDR3 has 15 residues. V shed 6 bases and J 4 bases; nucleotides not matched to a gene: 8. The germline CDR1 and CDR2 sequences are MNHEY and SVGEGT. CDR3 sequence: CASSPLAEAYNEQFF. CDR3 sequence (DNA): TGTGCCAGCAGCCCACTAGCGGAAGCTTACAATGAGCAGTTCTTC.